Following are 20 T cell receptor beta chains from one sample sequenced in a study of identical twins. TCRdb re-called the 5' RACE reads with MiXCR, one entry per CDR3 protein. The profile covers approximately 670,000 distinct CDR3 sequences, with 6% to 6.5% appearing a single time and about 1.8% taken by the ten largest. Specimen: naive T cells sorted from blood. The source of these receptors is a man aged 18-30 years in good health.

J is TRBJ2-3 and V is TRBV14; D unclear. This CDR3 is 14 amino acids long. Germline lookup yields CDR1 SGHDN and CDR2 FVKESK. Trimming removed 6 bases from V and 0 bases from J, with 10 bases in between. CDR3 protein: CASRRHLSTDTQYF. CDR3 nucleotides: TGTGCCAGCAGAAGACACCTTAGCACAGATACGCAGTATTTT.

This clonotype has a count of ten or more. V and J are TRBV3-1 and TRBJ2-2; D is unclear. Germline V gives CDR1 LGHDT, CDR2 YNNKEL (reference sequence). The V gene lost 2 bases and the J gene lost 5 bases, with 3 bases spanning the gap. There are 12 residues in the CDR3. CDR3 sequence: CASSQHTGELFF. The CDR3 DNA reads TGTGCCAGCAGCCAACATACCGGGGAGCTGTTTTTT. Full variable domain (remainder filled in from reference TRBV3-1 and TRBJ2-2): DTAVSQTPKYLVTQMGNDKSIKCEQNLGHDTMYWYKQDSKKFLKIMFSYNNKELIINETVPNRFSPKSPDKAHLNLHINSLELGDSAVYFCASSQHTGELFFGEGSRLTVL.

This clonotype was recorded at least ten times. V gene TRBV5-1 combines with J gene TRBJ2-1; D gene ambiguous. Trimming took off 4 bases at V and 5 bases at J, with 13 bases between the two ends. The CDR3 totals 14 residues. Germline lookup yields CDR1 SGHRS and CDR2 YFSETQ. CDR3 in amino acids: CASSRDSPDNEQFF. In nucleotides, the CDR3 is TGCGCCAGCAGCCGAGACTCCCCTGACAATGAGCAGTTCTTC. The whole variable domain, remainder taken from reference TRBV5-1 and TRBJ2-1, is KAGVTQTPRYLIKTRGQQVTLSCSPISGHRSVSWYQQTPGQGLQFLFEYFSETQRNKGNFPGRFSGRQFSNSRSEMNVSTLELGDSALYLCASSRDSPDNEQFFGPGTRLTVL.

This clonotype was observed at least ten times. The chain links TRBV15 to TRBJ2-7; D remains ambiguous. CDR3 length: 12 amino acids. Germline-derived CDR1 and CDR2 are LNHNV and YYDKDF (reference sequence). V dropped 0 bases and J dropped 7 bases, with 7 bases sitting between them. As DNA, the CDR3 is TGTGCCACCAGCAGAGATTTCGGAGAGCAGTACGTC. Protein product: CATSRDFGEQYV.

This clonotype came up many times. This chain joins TRBV25-1 and TRBJ2-7, with 8 positions matching TRBD1. J lost 6 bases, V lost 6 bases, and 7 bases had no gene match. Germline CDR1 MGHDK, CDR2 SYGVNS. This CDR3 is 13 amino acids long. The CDR3 bases are TGTGCCAGCAGGGCGACAGGGGAGAGCGAGCAGTACTTC. Amino acids: CASRATGESEQYF.

J is TRBJ2-1 and V is TRBV19; 8 bases fit TRBD2. Germline trimming cut 7 bases from V and 7 bases from J; bases unmatched to any gene: 12. CDR1 and CDR2 from the germline V gene are LNHDA and SQIVND (reference sequence). The CDR3 runs to 15 residues. CDR3: CASTKRERATNEQFF. CDR3 coding DNA: TGTGCCAGTACCAAGCGGGAGCGGGCTACAAATGAGCAGTTCTTC.

The gene calls are TRBV12-3 or TRBV12-4 and TRBJ1-4, with D possibly being TRBD1 (6 bases). This CDR3 comprises 14 residues. V was trimmed by 7 bases and J by 4 bases, leaving 13 bases between them. Here the CDR3 DNA reads TGTGCCAGCAAAACGGGACACTTTAATGAAAAACTGTTTTTT. It codes for CASKTGHFNEKLFF.

This clonotype was seen many times. The V and J genes are TRBV6-2 or TRBV6-3 and TRBJ2-7; D not certain. The germline gives CDR1 MNHEY, CDR2 SVGEGT. V lost 3 bases, J lost 5 bases, and 11 bases lay in between. This CDR3 spans 13 amino acids. DNA of the CDR3: TGTGCCAGCAGTTATGTTGGAGTCGACGAGCAGTACGTC. Protein sequence: CASSYVGVDEQYV.

The table lists this clonotype with many counts. This chain joins TRBV12-3 or TRBV12-4 and TRBJ2-4; D call uncertain. Trimming pared 6 bases from V and 7 bases from J, leaving 10 bases between. This CDR3 is built from 12 residues. CDR3 amino acids: CASSSTRNIQYF. The CDR3 DNA reads as TGTGCCAGCAGCTCTACCCGGAACATTCAGTACTTC.

The chain combines TRBV7-2 with TRBJ2-5; TRBD1 aligns across 10 bases. The germline V gene encodes CDR1 SGHTA and CDR2 FQGNSA. Trimming cost V 4 bases and J 5 bases; bases outside gene matches: 4. CDR3 length: 14 residues. CDR3 nucleotides: TGTGCCAGCAGCTGGGGACAGGGGTTGGAGACCCAGTACTTC. It codes for CASSWGQGLETQYF.

The rearrangement joins TRBV30 to TRBJ1-5; D not certain. The length of the CDR3 is 13 residues. Trimming shortened V by 1 base and J by 3 bases, and 7 bases separated the two germline ends. Germline-derived CDR1 and CDR2 are GTSNPN and SVGIG (reference sequence). This CDR3 is CAWSEGYNQPQHF. DNA of the CDR3: TGTGCCTGGAGTGAGGGTTACAATCAGCCCCAGCATTTT. The whole variable domain, remainder taken from reference TRBV30 and TRBJ1-5, is SQTIHQWPATLVQPVGSPLSLECTVEGTSNPNLYWYRQAAGRGLQLLFYSVGIGQISSEVPQNLSASRPQDRQFILSSKKLLLSDSGFYLCAWSEGYNQPQHFGDGTRLSIL.

Comments on this clonotype: With a much larger clone just one base away, this may be a read error. The chain is built from TRBV5-1 and TRBJ2-1; 8 positions agree with TRBD1. The germline V gene has CDR1 SGHRS and CDR2 YFSETQ. J gave up 1 base and V 5 bases, and 8 bases lay outside the gene matches. CDR3 length: 16 amino acids. CDR3 DNA sequence: TGCGCCAGCAGACCGGGACAGGTAATTTCCTACAATGAGCAGTTCTTC. Protein sequence: CASRPGQVISYNEQFF.

This clonotype was observed a few times. The V gene is TRBV9, the J gene TRBJ1-2; 7 bases are shared with TRBD1. CDR3 length equals 15 residues. Looked up from germline, CDR1 is SGDLS and CDR2 is YYNGEE. V lost 2 bases to trimming and J lost 3 bases; unmatched junction nucleotides: 7. The CDR3, as DNA: TGTGCCAGCAGCGTCGCCGGGACAGAAGACTATGGCTACACCTTC. Translating gives CASSVAGTEDYGYTF.

This clonotype was recorded many times. The gene calls are TRBV24-1 and TRBJ2-3; TRBD1 matches at 9 bases. The CDR3 runs 15 residues. CDR1 is KGHDR and CDR2 is SFDVKD in the germline V gene. V lost 6 bases and J lost 3; bases outside the gene matches: 6. The CDR3 spells CATSPDRGVTDTQYF. In nucleotides, the CDR3 is TGTGCCACCAGTCCGGACAGGGGTGTGACAGATACGCAGTATTTT.

Ten or more counts support this clonotype. The rearrangement joins TRBV27 to TRBJ2-1; TRBD2 matches at 9 bases. V shed 8 bases and J 6 bases; nucleotides not matched to a gene: 11. Looked up from germline, CDR1 is MNHEY and CDR2 is SMNVEV (reference sequence). The CDR3 length is 15 residues. CDR3: CASYNIAGDGNEQFF. The CDR3 nucleotides are TGTGCCAGCTACAACATAGCGGGAGACGGCAATGAGCAGTTCTTC.

This clonotype came up many times. The J gene is TRBJ2-2, the V gene TRBV20-1; no definite D call. The CDR3 sequence is 12 residues long. The ends were cut back, 1 base at V and 8 bases at J, with 8 bases in the middle. Germline V gene lookup returns CDR1 DFQATT and CDR2 SNEGSKA (reference sequence). The CDR3 protein is CSARGRLGELFF. In DNA form, the CDR3 reads TGCAGTGCTAGAGGACGGTTAGGGGAGCTGTTTTTT.

V usage is TRBV10-3 and J usage is TRBJ2-5; 10 bases line up with TRBD2. Unmatched junction bases numbered 7, after V lost 3 bases and J lost 3 bases. Germline assignment: CDR1 ENHRY and CDR2 SYGVKD. This CDR3 is built from 16 residues. As DNA, the CDR3 is TGTGCCATCAGTGACACTAGCGGGACGGCTGAAGAGACCCAGTACTTC. The encoded protein is CAISDTSGTAEETQYF.

In its sample, this clonotype was seen many times. For the CDR3, the DNA is TGCGCCAGCAGCATACAGGGTGGTCAGCCCCAGCATTTT. Translating gives CASSIQGGQPQHF. This chain links TRBV5-1 with TRBJ1-5; D is perhaps TRBD1 (6 bases). Germline values: CDR1 SGHRS, CDR2 YFSETQ. Trimming left V 4 bases short and J 6 bases short, with 11 bases between. The CDR3 is 13 amino acids.

This clonotype was picked up many times. The chain joins TRBV3-1 to TRBJ2-1, with 10 bases that match TRBD2. CDR1 and CDR2 from the germline V gene are LGHDT and YNNKEL (reference sequence). Losses at the gene ends were 5 bases for V and 4 bases for J; bases not matched to a gene: 5. This CDR3 comprises 15 residues. This CDR3 is CASSSSGSGYNEQFF. CDR3 nucleotides: TGTGCCAGCAGCTCTAGCGGGAGTGGGTACAATGAGCAGTTCTTC.

The V call is TRBV5-1, the J call TRBJ2-1, with no clear D. Germline CDR1 is SGHRS and CDR2 is YFSETQ. The CDR3 totals 14 residues. V shed 2 bases and J shed 4 bases, with 10 bases lying between them. Here the CDR3 reads CASSFGVQYNEQFF. The DNA of the CDR3 is TGCGCCAGCAGCTTTGGTGTCCAGTACAATGAGCAGTTCTTC.